A single sample gave rise to the 28 T cell receptor beta chains below, sequenced in a study of blood T cells in healthy people across ages. Combining a sample-barcoded 5' primer with a J-beta primer mix, a second PCR ran for roughly 6 to 11 cycles. TCRdb recomputed calls from the 5' RACE reads with MiXCR, one row per CDR3 protein. The table includes some 860,000 distinct CDR3 sequences, around three fifths detected once. The source material was blood. The receptors shown here come from a man aged 40-50 years in good health.

The V and J genes are TRBV19 and TRBJ1-5, with D maybe TRBD1 (5 bases). Trimming took off 3 bases at V and 4 bases at J, with 10 bases between the two ends. The CDR3 runs 14 residues. The germline CDR1 and CDR2 sequences are LNHDA and SQIVND (reference sequence). DNA for the CDR3: TGTGCCAGTAGTATTGGGGGATGGAATCAGCCCCAGCATTTT. It yields the protein CASSIGGWNQPQHF.

The V call is TRBV5-1, the J call TRBJ2-7, with D perhaps TRBD1 (5 bases). Trimming took 0 bases from V and 7 from J, leaving 14 bases between them. CDR3 length: 14 amino acids. Germline values: CDR1 SGHRS, CDR2 YFSETQ. The CDR3 region has the DNA TGCGCCAGCAGCTTGGAGGGCAGGGCCGGGGAGCAGTACTTC. Its translation: CASSLEGRAGEQYF.

This chain links TRBV6-2 or TRBV6-3 with TRBJ2-3; tentative D call: TRBD2 (5 bases). The germline gives CDR1 MNHEY, CDR2 SVGEGT. V was shortened by 7 bases and J by 2 bases, with 13 bases between the two germline ends. The CDR3 contains 14 residues. This CDR3 is CASTRLTLTDTQYF. The CDR3 DNA reads as TGTGCCAGCACCCGACTAACACTCACAGATACGCAGTATTTT.

The CDR3 loop is CASASGADNEQFF. DNA for the CDR3: TGCGCCAGCGCCTCCGGAGCGGACAATGAGCAGTTCTTC. The rearrangement links TRBV5-1 to TRBJ2-1, with D tentatively TRBD2 (5 bases). This CDR3 is 13 amino acids long. Looked up from germline, CDR1 is SGHRS and CDR2 is YFSETQ. The ends were cut back, 7 bases at V and 5 bases at J, with 13 bases in the middle.

The CDR3: CASSLGRVRNQETQYF. CDR3 bases: TGTGCCAGCAGCTTAGGTCGGGTCAGAAACCAAGAGACCCAGTACTTC. This sequence joins TRBV7-2 and TRBJ2-5, with D unresolved. The CDR3 extends over 16 amino acids. CDR1 SGHTA and CDR2 FQGNSA come from the germline V gene. The ends were cut back, 1 base at V and 0 bases at J, with 12 bases in the middle.

The rearrangement uses TRBV5-1 and TRBJ1-2; 7 bases line up with TRBD1. The junction had 8 bases not matched to a gene; V was cut back by 5 bases and J by 1 base. Germline V gene data show CDR1 as SGHRS and CDR2 as YFSETQ. This CDR3 spans 15 amino acids. CDR3 loop: CASRETGKINYGYTF. The CDR3 DNA reads TGCGCCAGCAGAGAGACAGGGAAGATTAACTATGGCTACACCTTC.

V is TRBV7-3 and J is TRBJ2-1, with D perhaps matching TRBD1 (6 bases). Germline assignment: CDR1 SGHTA and CDR2 FQGTGA. The ends were cut back, 1 base at V and 3 bases at J, with 16 bases in the middle. This CDR3 has 17 amino acids. In nucleotides, the CDR3 is TGTGCCAGCAGCTTAAGGGGCAGGGGCGCGTTCTACAATGAGCAGTTCTTC. Protein product: CASSLRGRGAFYNEQFF.

This chain joins TRBV11-2 and TRBJ2-6; TRBD1 matches at 10 bases. The ends lost 4 bases at V and 0 bases at J; junction bases unmatched: 15. Germline V CDR1 and CDR2: SGHAT, FQNNGV. CDR3 length: 21 residues. In nucleotides, the CDR3 is TGTGCCAGCAGCTCTTCCCTAGCTTGGGACAGGGGCAGCTCTGGGGCCAACGTCCTGACTTTC. Amino acid sequence: CASSSSLAWDRGSSGANVLTF.

The chain joins TRBV6-5 to TRBJ1-1; TRBD1 matches 7 bases. V was pared by 5 bases and J by 1 base, with 4 bases of the junction left unmatched. CDR1 is MNHEY and CDR2 is SVGAGI in the germline V gene. The CDR3 sequence is 14 residues long. This CDR3 is CASSTQGQNTEAFF. CDR3 coding DNA: TGTGCCAGCAGTACACAGGGGCAGAACACTGAAGCTTTCTTT.

The sample holds one count of this clonotype. This rearrangement joins TRBV13 to TRBJ2-7; D not certain. The CDR3 spans 13 residues. Trimming cost V 0 bases and J 7 bases, with 10 bases left between them. The V gene's germline CDR1 is PRHDT and CDR2 FYEKMQ (reference sequence). This CDR3 reads CASSLGLPREQYF. CDR3 bases: TGTGCCAGCAGCTTAGGTCTTCCTAGAGAGCAGTACTTC.

The V gene is TRBV29-1, the J gene TRBJ2-3; D uncertain. Germline V gives CDR1 SQVTM, CDR2 ANQGSEA. V was shortened by 4 bases and J by 5 bases, with 10 bases between the two germline ends. There are 12 residues in the CDR3. The CDR3 loop reads CSVVATLDTQYF. CDR3 DNA sequence: TGCAGCGTTGTTGCCACCCTAGATACGCAGTATTTT.

This clonotype showed up many times. The V and J genes are TRBV12-3 or TRBV12-4 and TRBJ1-2; D unresolved. This CDR3 contains 10 residues. The V and J ends lost 4 bases and 5 bases respectively, with 2 bases between them. The CDR3 coding sequence is TGTGCCAGCAGTTCTTATGGCTACACCTTC. It codes for CASSSYGYTF.

The chain is built from TRBV28 and TRBJ2-7; no definite D call. V shed 5 bases and J shed 6 bases, with 14 bases lying between them. Germline CDR1 is MDHEN and CDR2 is SYDVKM. The CDR3 is made up of 13 amino acids. The CDR3 sequence is CASSRRRKVEQYF. The CDR3 region has the DNA TGTGCCAGCAGTCGGCGCAGGAAAGTCGAGCAGTACTTC.

The chain is built from TRBV29-1 and TRBJ1-2, with 7 bases lining up with TRBD1. The J segment lost 4 bases and the V segment lost 6 bases, leaving 5 bases of the junction unmatched. This CDR3 comprises 12 residues. Germline CDR1 and CDR2: SQVTM and ANQGSEA. The CDR3 nucleotides read TGCAGCGTGCACAGGGGACTCTATGGCTACACCTTC. This gives the protein CSVHRGLYGYTF.

The rearrangement joins TRBV24-1 to TRBJ2-5; D uncertain. The closer fit of TRBJ2-1 to the DNA end suggests the J call may be wrong. Germline values: CDR1 KGHDR, CDR2 SFDVKD. The CDR3 runs 11 residues. CDR3 protein: CATGAQETQFF. The CDR3 DNA reads TGTGCCACCGGCGCTCAAGAGACCCAGTTCTTC.

This chain uses TRBV21-1 with TRBJ2-7; TRBD1, the table's D call, lacks a check against the DNA. TRBV21-1 is a pseudogene. CDR3 length: 15 amino acids. CDR3 coding DNA: TGTGCCAGCAGCAAAGCTGGGGGGGAGTCCTACGAGCAGTACTTC. Encoded protein: CASSKAGGESYEQYF.

In this sample, this clonotype turned up a few times. The genes are TRBV7-2 and TRBJ2-3, with 7 bases lining up with TRBD1. V gave up 5 bases and J gave up 0 bases; unmatched junction bases: 14. Germline V gives CDR1 SGHTA, CDR2 FQGNSA. The CDR3 spans 18 residues. The DNA for the CDR3 is TGTGCCAGCAGCCAACAGGCAGGGGGTCGAATTAGCACAGATACGCAGTATTTT. Translation: CASSQQAGGRISTDTQYF.

This clonotype was observed a single time. The chain recombines TRBV20-1 with TRBJ2-4; D call uncertain. With 3 bases removed from V and 13 bases from J, the gap between germline ends came to 22 bases. CDR1 and CDR2 from the germline V gene are DFQATT and SNEGSKA (reference sequence). The CDR3 has 14 amino acids. The CDR3 bases are TGCAGTGCTAGGGCAGGAGCGAACTACAATGAGCAGTACTTC. Translation: CSARAGANYNEQYF.

This chain links TRBV9 with TRBJ2-7; TRBD2 might be the D (6 bases). Trimming shortened V by 4 bases and J by 2 bases, and 13 bases separated the two germline ends. The CDR3 covers 14 residues. Germline CDR1 is SGDLS and CDR2 is YYNGEE. DNA for the CDR3: TGTGCCAGCAGCCCCGGGACTCTTGCCTACGAGCAGTACTTC. It specifies CASSPGTLAYEQYF.

The J gene is TRBJ2-5, the V gene TRBV10-3; D is unclear. The CDR3 length is 13 residues. V was shortened by 3 bases and J by 2 bases, with 7 bases between the two germline ends. The germline gives CDR1 ENHRY, CDR2 SYGVKD. This chain's CDR3 is CAISDGFQETQYF. The CDR3 DNA sequence: TGTGCCATCAGTGATGGGTTTCAAGAGACCCAGTACTTC.

The rearrangement uses TRBV6-5 and TRBJ2-7, with 9 bases aligning to TRBD1. CDR3 length: 15 amino acids. CDR1 is MNHEY, CDR2 SVGAGI, per germline. Trimming took 6 bases from V and 0 from J; bases not matched to a gene: 6. CDR3 nucleotides: TGTGCCAGCAGAAGGGGACAGGGCACCTCCTACGAGCAGTACTTC. Its translation is CASRRGQGTSYEQYF.

This chain uses TRBV29-1 with TRBJ2-7; D is perhaps TRBD2 (6 bases). The CDR3 is 13 residues long. Germline CDR1 SQVTM, CDR2 ANQGSEA. The V and J ends lost 5 bases and 10 bases respectively, with 21 bases between them. The CDR3 region has the DNA TGCAGCGTTTGGGACTCCTTGGGAGTGGCCCAGTACTTC. Translated, it gives CSVWDSLGVAQYF.

CDR3: CASNPGQGQGYTF. The CDR3 DNA reads TGTGCCAGCAACCCGGGACAGGGACAAGGCTACACCTTC. The rearrangement joins TRBV2 to TRBJ1-2, with 9 bases fitting TRBD1. Losses at the gene ends were 7 bases for V and 8 bases for J; bases not matched to a gene: 8. The CDR3 spans 13 residues. The germline gives CDR1 SNHLY, CDR2 FYNNEI.

This chain joins TRBV12-3 or TRBV12-4 and TRBJ1-1; 7 bases align to TRBD1. This CDR3 spans 15 amino acids. V lost 6 bases to trimming and J lost 4 bases; unmatched junction nucleotides: 11. CDR3 sequence reads: CASSRQGNWATEAFF. CDR3 DNA: TGTGCCAGCAGCAGACAGGGTAACTGGGCCACTGAAGCTTTCTTT.

This clonotype was seen more than once but under ten times. The genes are TRBV7-9 and TRBJ2-7, with 9 bases lining up with TRBD2. This CDR3 has 14 amino acids. J gave up 7 bases and V 5 bases, and 9 bases lay outside the gene matches. CDR1 and CDR2 (germline): SEHNR, FQNEAQ (reference sequence). CDR3 amino acids: CASSLGGLAGEQYF. As DNA, the CDR3 is TGTGCCAGCAGCCTCGGGGGACTAGCAGGGGAGCAGTACTTC.

This clonotype was seen only a few times. The V and J genes are TRBV6-1 and TRBJ2-4; D is unresolved. The DNA end favors TRBJ2-5, so the J call may be wrong. The CDR3 extends over 16 amino acids. Germline V gene data show CDR1 as MNHNS and CDR2 as SASEGT. CDR3 amino acids: CASSVDFNPERETQYF. Written as DNA, the CDR3 is TGTGCCAGCAGTGTGGATTTCAACCCCGAGAGAGAGACCCAGTACTTC.

This clonotype has just a few counts. The chain recombines TRBV4-3 with TRBJ2-3, with 7 bases lining up with TRBD1. Looked up from germline, CDR1 is LGHNA and CDR2 is YSLEER. There are 18 residues in the CDR3. Trimming removed 0 bases from V and 2 bases from J; junction bases left unmatched: 11. In DNA, the CDR3 is TGCGCCAGCAGCCAAGAAACGGTTAGGGGACAGATCACAGATACGCAGTATTTT. Translation gives CASSQETVRGQITDTQYF.

V is TRBV5-6 and J is TRBJ2-1; the match to TRBD1 covers 7 bases. In germline, CDR1 is SGHDT, CDR2 YYEEEE. The V and J ends lost 4 bases and 2 bases, in that order; junction bases with no gene match: 9. This CDR3 is built from 16 residues. The CDR3 spells CASSPIRDSPYNEQFF. The CDR3 DNA reads TGTGCCAGCAGCCCAATTAGGGACAGCCCCTACAATGAGCAGTTCTTC.